The 4 T cell receptor beta chains presented below share a single source sample, sequenced in a study of shared clonotypes between healthy human individuals. Naive CD8 cells were CD45RO-negative, positively selected for CCR7, excluding terminally differentiated effector memory CD45RA+ cells. TCRdb's copy holds only in-frame clones and misses some; the assay was immunoSEQ multiplex PCR. The sample has about 2 million clones; about 94% are singletons. The sample was naive CD8+ T cells sorted from blood. The receptors stem from a man aged 18 to 29 in good health.

V usage is TRBV6-6 and J usage is TRBJ1-5; TRBD1 agrees at 7 bases. Germline V gene data show CDR1 as MNHNY and CDR2 as SVGAGI (reference sequence). V was clipped by 8 bases and J by 4 bases; unmatched bases: 5. The CDR3 is 13 amino acids. In DNA form, the CDR3 reads TGTGCCAGCCAGGGGGGAGTGAATCAGCCCCAGCATTTT. Translating gives CASQGGVNQPQHF.

This chain links TRBV6-6 with TRBJ2-1, with TRBD2 as a possible D gene (6 bases). This CDR3 is built from 14 residues. The ends were cut back, 0 bases at V and 4 bases at J, with 7 bases in the middle. The germline gives CDR1 MNHNY, CDR2 SVGAGI (reference sequence). CDR3 residues: CASSYSTSYNEQFF. The CDR3 DNA reads as TGTGCCAGCAGTTACTCGACTAGTTACAATGAGCAGTTCTTC.

The chain employs TRBV9 and TRBJ2-1, with 8 bases that match TRBD2. CDR1 is SGDLS, CDR2 YYNGEE, per germline. J was trimmed by 7 bases and V by 7 bases; bases with no gene match: 10. This CDR3 has 14 amino acids. The CDR3 reads CASSLADSSNEQFF. The CDR3 bases are TGTGCCAGCTCACTAGCGGATAGTAGTAATGAGCAGTTCTTC.

This chain uses TRBV9 with TRBJ1-2; 8 bases are a match to TRBD1. With V trimmed by 4 bases and J by 5 bases, 7 bases remained unmatched. This CDR3 comprises 14 residues. From germline, CDR1 is SGDLS and CDR2 YYNGEE. In DNA, the CDR3 is TGTGCCAGCAGCCCTGAGACAGGGGATTATGGCTACACCTTC. Translating it yields CASSPETGDYGYTF.